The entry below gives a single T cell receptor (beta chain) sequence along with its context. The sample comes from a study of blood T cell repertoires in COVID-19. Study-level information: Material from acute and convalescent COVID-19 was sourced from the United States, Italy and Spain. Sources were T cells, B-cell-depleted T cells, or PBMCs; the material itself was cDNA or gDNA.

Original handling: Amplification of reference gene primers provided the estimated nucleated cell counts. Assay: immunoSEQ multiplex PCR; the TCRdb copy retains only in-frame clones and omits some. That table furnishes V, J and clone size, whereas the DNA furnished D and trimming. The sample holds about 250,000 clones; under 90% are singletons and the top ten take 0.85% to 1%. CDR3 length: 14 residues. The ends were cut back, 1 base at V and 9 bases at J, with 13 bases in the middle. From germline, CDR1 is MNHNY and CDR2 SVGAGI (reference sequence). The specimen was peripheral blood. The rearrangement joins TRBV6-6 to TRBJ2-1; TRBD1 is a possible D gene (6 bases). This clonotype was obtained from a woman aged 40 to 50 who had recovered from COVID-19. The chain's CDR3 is CASSYYTQGLEQFF. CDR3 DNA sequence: TGTGCCAGCAGTTACTACACCCAGGGGCTTGAGCAGTTCTTC.